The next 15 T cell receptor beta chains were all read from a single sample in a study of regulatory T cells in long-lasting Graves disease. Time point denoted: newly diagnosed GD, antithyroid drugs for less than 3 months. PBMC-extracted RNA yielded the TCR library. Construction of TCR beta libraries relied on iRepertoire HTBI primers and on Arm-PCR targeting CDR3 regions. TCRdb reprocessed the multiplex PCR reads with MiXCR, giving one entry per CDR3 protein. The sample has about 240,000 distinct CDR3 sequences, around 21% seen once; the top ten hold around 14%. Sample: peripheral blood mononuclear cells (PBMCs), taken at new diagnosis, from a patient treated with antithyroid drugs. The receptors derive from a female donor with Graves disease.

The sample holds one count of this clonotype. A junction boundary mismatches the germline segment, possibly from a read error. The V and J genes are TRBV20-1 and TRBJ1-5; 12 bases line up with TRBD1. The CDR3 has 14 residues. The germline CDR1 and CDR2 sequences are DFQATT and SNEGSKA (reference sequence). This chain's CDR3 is CSASPGTGGQPQHF. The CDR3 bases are TGCAGTGCTAGCCCCGGGACAGGGGGCCAGCCCCAGCACTTT.

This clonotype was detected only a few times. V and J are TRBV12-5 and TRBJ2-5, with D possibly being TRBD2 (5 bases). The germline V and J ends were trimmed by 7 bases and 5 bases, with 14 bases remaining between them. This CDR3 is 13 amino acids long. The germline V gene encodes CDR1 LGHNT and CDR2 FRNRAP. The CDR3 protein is CASALGGSETQYF. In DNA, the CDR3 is TGTGCTAGTGCCCTCGGAGGTTCGGAGACCCAGTACTTC.

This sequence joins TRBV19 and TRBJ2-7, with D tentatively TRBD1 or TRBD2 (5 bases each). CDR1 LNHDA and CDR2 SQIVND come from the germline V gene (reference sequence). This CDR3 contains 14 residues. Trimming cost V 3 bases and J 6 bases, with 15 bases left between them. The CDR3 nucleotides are TGTGCCAGTAGTATGGGACCGATGGGAGCCGAGCAGTACTTC. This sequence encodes CASSMGPMGAEQYF.

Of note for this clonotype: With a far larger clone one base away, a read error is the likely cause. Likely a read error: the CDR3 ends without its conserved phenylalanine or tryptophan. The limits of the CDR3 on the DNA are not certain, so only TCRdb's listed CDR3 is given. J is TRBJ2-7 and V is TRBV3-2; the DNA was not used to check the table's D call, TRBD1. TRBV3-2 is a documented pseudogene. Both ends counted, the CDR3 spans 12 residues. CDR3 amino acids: CASSRTVYEQYL.

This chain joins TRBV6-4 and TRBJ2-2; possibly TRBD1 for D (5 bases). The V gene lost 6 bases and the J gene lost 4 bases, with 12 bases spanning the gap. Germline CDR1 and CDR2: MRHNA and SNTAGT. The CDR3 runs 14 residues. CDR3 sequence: CASREIRGTGELFF. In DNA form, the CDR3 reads TGTGCCAGCAGAGAAATAAGGGGCACCGGGGAGCTGTTTTTT.

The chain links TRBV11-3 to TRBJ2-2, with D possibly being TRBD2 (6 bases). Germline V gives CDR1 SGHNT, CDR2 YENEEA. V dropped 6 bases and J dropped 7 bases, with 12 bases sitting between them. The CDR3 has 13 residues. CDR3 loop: CASRRSSGGELFF. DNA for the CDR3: TGTGCCAGCAGAAGGAGTAGCGGCGGGGAGCTGTTTTTT.

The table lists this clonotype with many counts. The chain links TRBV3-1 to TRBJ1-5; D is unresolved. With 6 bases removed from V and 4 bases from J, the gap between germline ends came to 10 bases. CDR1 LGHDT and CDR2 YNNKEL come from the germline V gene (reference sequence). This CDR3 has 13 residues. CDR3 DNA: TGTGCCAGCAGTCTTACAGAAAATCAGCCCCAGCATTTT. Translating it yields CASSLTENQPQHF.

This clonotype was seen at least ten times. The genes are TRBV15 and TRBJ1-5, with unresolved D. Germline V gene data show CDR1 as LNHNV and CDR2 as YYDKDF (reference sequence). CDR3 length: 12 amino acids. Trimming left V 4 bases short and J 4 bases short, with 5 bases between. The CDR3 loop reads CATSTVNQPQHF. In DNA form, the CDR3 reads TGTGCCACCAGCACAGTAAATCAGCCCCAGCATTTT.

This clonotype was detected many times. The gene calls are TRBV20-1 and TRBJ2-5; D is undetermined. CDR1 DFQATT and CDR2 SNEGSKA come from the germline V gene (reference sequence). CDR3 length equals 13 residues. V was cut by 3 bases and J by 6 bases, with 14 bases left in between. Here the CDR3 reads CSASGSSVQTQYF. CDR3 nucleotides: TGCAGTGCTAGCGGGTCGTCTGTACAGACCCAGTACTTC.

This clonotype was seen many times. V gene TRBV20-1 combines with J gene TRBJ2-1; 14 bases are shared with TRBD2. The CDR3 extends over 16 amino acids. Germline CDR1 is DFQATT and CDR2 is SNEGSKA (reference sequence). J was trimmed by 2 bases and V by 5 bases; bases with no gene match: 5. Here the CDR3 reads CSAPWTSGRTYNEQFF. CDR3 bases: TGCAGTGCTCCTTGGACTAGCGGGAGGACCTACAATGAGCAGTTCTTC.

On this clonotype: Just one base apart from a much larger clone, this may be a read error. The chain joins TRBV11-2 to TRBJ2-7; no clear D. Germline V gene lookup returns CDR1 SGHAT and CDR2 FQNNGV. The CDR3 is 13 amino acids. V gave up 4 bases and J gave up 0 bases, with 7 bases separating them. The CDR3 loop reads CASSSIYSYEQYF. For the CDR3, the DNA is TGTGCCAGCAGCTCAATCTACTCCTACGAGCAGTACTTC.

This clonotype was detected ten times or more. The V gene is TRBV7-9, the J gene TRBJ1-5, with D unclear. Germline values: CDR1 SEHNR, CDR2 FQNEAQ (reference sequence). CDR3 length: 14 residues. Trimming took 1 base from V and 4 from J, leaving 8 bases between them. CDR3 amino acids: CASSLGTANQPQHF. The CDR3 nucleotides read TGTGCCAGCAGCTTAGGTACAGCAAATCAGCCCCAGCATTTT.

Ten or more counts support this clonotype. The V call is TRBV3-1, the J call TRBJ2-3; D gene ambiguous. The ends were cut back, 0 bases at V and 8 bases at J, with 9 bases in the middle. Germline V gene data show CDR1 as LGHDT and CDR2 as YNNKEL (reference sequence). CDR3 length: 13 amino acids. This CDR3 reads CASSQDQRGTQYF. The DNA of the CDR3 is TGTGCCAGCAGCCAAGATCAACGCGGTACGCAGTATTTT.

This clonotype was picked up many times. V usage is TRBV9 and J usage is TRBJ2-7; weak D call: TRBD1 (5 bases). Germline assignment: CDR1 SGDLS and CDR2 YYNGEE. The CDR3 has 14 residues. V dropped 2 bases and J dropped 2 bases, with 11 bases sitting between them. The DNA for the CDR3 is TGTGCCAGCAGCGTTCAGGGCGGCCCCTACGAGCAGTACTTC. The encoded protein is CASSVQGGPYEQYF.

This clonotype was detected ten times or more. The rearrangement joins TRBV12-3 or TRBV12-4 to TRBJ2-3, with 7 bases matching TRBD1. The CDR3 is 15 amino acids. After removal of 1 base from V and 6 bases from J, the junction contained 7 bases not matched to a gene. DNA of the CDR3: TGTGCCAGCAGTTTAGGAGGCAGGGGGACGGATACGCAGTATTTT. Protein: CASSLGGRGTDTQYF.